The 25 T cell receptor beta chains in this list originate from one sample, sequenced in a study of identical twins. TCRdb re-called the 5' RACE reads with MiXCR, one entry per CDR3 protein. The sample has fewer than 250,000 distinct CDR3 sequences, 6.5% to 9% seen once. These data also formed part of another study, on yellow fever vaccine responses in identical twins.

The sample was CD8+ T cells sorted from blood. Receptors were obtained from a woman between 18 and 29 years old in good health.

There are many counts of this clonotype. The V call is TRBV5-5, the J call TRBJ1-1, with 7 nucleotides matching TRBD1. The V segment lost 4 bases and the J segment 1 base; nucleotides outside the gene matches: 4. The CDR3 has 14 amino acids. Germline V CDR1 and CDR2: SGHKS, YYEKEE (reference sequence). CDR3 amino acids: CASSTTGSNTEAFF. The DNA of the CDR3 is TGTGCCAGCAGCACGACAGGGTCGAACACTGAAGCTTTCTTT.

J is TRBJ1-1 and V is TRBV27; TRBD1 aligns across 12 bases. The CDR3 consists of 14 residues. V shed 5 bases, J shed 9 bases, and the junction held 7 bases outside the gene matches. Germline assignment: CDR1 MNHEY and CDR2 SMNVEV (reference sequence). The CDR3 reads CASSGGQGAGQAFF. The CDR3 DNA reads as TGTGCCAGCAGTGGGGGACAGGGGGCCGGTCAAGCTTTCTTT.

Comment on this clonotype: This clone may be a read error of a much larger clone one base away. The CDR3 loop reads CASSLDGSFNEQFF. CDR3 DNA: TGTGCCAGCAGCTTAGATGGATCCTTCAATGAGCAGTTCTTC. The chain joins TRBV7-9 to TRBJ2-1; D gene ambiguous. CDR1 SEHNR and CDR2 FQNEAQ come from the germline V gene (reference sequence). This CDR3 contains 14 residues.

The V gene is TRBV28, the J gene TRBJ2-1; D remains unclear. Trimming left V 6 bases short and J 4 bases short, with 16 bases between. The CDR3 is made up of 15 amino acids. In germline, CDR1 is MDHEN, CDR2 SYDVKM. The chain's CDR3 is CASSPSSTIYNEQFF. The CDR3, as DNA: TGTGCCAGCAGCCCCTCCTCCACCATATACAATGAGCAGTTCTTC.

In its sample, this clonotype was seen a few times. The rearrangement uses TRBV2 and TRBJ1-1; D is unclear. V was shortened by 6 bases and J by 11 bases, with 10 bases between the two germline ends. Germline-derived CDR1 and CDR2 are SNHLY and FYNNEI. The CDR3 contains 10 residues. CDR3 bases: TGTGCCAGCAGCGGTCGTTATGCTTTCTTT. Protein sequence: CASSGRYAFF.

This chain connects TRBV4-1 to TRBJ1-4; no firm D call. V lost 3 bases and J 0 bases, leaving 11 bases between the germline ends. CDR1 is MGHRA, CDR2 YSYEKL, per germline. The CDR3 spans 16 residues. The CDR3 protein is CASSHREEATNEKLFF. The CDR3 nucleotides are TGCGCCAGCAGCCACCGGGAAGAAGCAACTAATGAAAAACTGTTTTTT.

The chain recombines TRBV9 with TRBJ2-5, with a weak D call TRBD2 (6 bases). V lost 2 bases and J 5 bases, leaving 19 bases between the germline ends. Germline assignment: CDR1 SGDLS and CDR2 YYNGEE. The CDR3 contains 16 residues. In DNA form, the CDR3 reads TGTGCCAGCAGCGTTGAGGAGGGTCTGGTGTGGGAGACCCAGTACTTC. Translated, it gives CASSVEEGLVWETQYF.

This clonotype occurred many times. The chain joins TRBV29-1 to TRBJ2-1; 12 bases match TRBD2. Germline trimming cut 6 bases from V and 8 bases from J; bases unmatched to any gene: 11. This CDR3 comprises 15 residues. Germline V gene lookup returns CDR1 SQVTM and CDR2 ANQGSEA. The CDR3 nucleotides read TGCAGCGTGGGGACTAGCGGGTCCCGCGGCTATGAGCAGTTCTTC. Translating gives CSVGTSGSRGYEQFF.

This clonotype was recorded a few times. The chain has TRBV2 and TRBJ2-7, with D perhaps TRBD1 or TRBD2 (6 bases each). The CDR3 sequence is 15 residues long. Germline V gene sequence: CDR1 SNHLY, CDR2 FYNNEI. Trimming cost V 5 bases and J 6 bases, with 20 bases left between them. For the CDR3, the DNA is TGTGCCAGCAGTAATGGACGATCGGGGGCGAGCGAGCAGTACGTC. Its translation: CASSNGRSGASEQYV.

At least ten counts were recorded for this clonotype. J is TRBJ2-5 and V is TRBV5-6; 8 bases are a match to TRBD1. Trimming removed 3 bases from V and 3 bases from J; junction bases left unmatched: 10. Germline V CDR1 and CDR2: SGHDT, YYEEEE. CDR3 size: 16 residues. The CDR3: CASSSRQGLFEETQYF. The CDR3 DNA follows: TGTGCCAGCAGCTCTCGACAGGGGTTATTCGAAGAGACCCAGTACTTC.

This clonotype was observed at least ten times. The chain couples TRBV27 to TRBJ1-6; TRBD1 agrees at 9 bases. V trimming: 5 bases; J trimming: 7 bases; junction bases outside the gene matches: 6. CDR1 and CDR2 from the germline V gene are MNHEY and SMNVEV (reference sequence). This CDR3 is built from 15 residues. The CDR3 loop reads CASSPGTGLNSPLHF. The CDR3 DNA reads as TGTGCCAGCAGTCCCGGGACAGGGTTGAATTCACCCCTCCACTTT.

The genes are TRBV7-6 and TRBJ1-2; TRBD1 aligns across 9 bases. The length of the CDR3 is 17 residues. J gave up 3 bases and V 6 bases, and 14 bases lay outside the gene matches. Germline V gene data show CDR1 as SGHVS and CDR2 as FNYEAQ. CDR3 region: CASSHRGGQGVDYGYTF. CDR3 coding DNA: TGTGCCAGCAGTCACAGGGGGGGACAGGGTGTCGACTATGGCTACACCTTC.

The chain uses TRBV6-5 and TRBJ2-7; 8 nucleotides line up with TRBD1. Germline assignment: CDR1 MNHEY and CDR2 SVGAGI. V was pared by 2 bases and J by 3 bases, with 9 bases of the junction left unmatched. The CDR3 extends over 16 amino acids. The CDR3 region is CASSYAPDRGIYEQYF. The CDR3 nucleotides are TGTGCCAGCAGTTACGCCCCCGACAGGGGAATCTACGAGCAGTACTTC.

This clonotype was detected only a few times. The CDR3 DNA is TGTGCCAGCAGCTTAGGCGGGAGGGAGCTGTTTTTT. Its protein is CASSLGGRELFF. The chain couples TRBV11-3 to TRBJ2-2; D is possibly TRBD2 (6 bases). With 1 base removed from V and 9 bases from J, the gap between germline ends came to 6 bases. Germline-derived CDR1 and CDR2 are SGHNT and YENEEA. The CDR3 covers 12 residues.

This clonotype was seen more than once but under ten times. The CDR3 protein is CASSLWREWIAEAFF. CDR3 coding DNA: TGTGCCAGCAGCTTGTGGAGGGAGTGGATTGCTGAAGCTTTCTTT. The chain combines TRBV5-8 with TRBJ1-1; D gene ambiguous. The germline V gene has CDR1 SGHTS and CDR2 YDEGEE. V lost 1 base, J lost 6 bases, and 16 bases lay in between. The CDR3 covers 15 residues.

The chain recombines TRBV2 with TRBJ2-3; 9 positions match TRBD1. V lost 6 bases, J lost 2 bases, and 12 bases stayed unmatched. This CDR3 comprises 17 residues. The germline V gene encodes CDR1 SNHLY and CDR2 FYNNEI. The CDR3 DNA reads as TGTGCCAGCAGCGCCGGGACAGGGTCCCCTCACACAGATACGCAGTATTTT. Protein: CASSAGTGSPHTDTQYF.

This clonotype came up a few times. The chain employs TRBV28 and TRBJ2-3; 10 positions agree with TRBD2. The trim removed 4 bases at V and 3 bases at J, leaving 4 bases unmatched. CDR1 is MDHEN and CDR2 is SYDVKM in the germline V gene. The CDR3 is 15 amino acids. The CDR3 spells CASSSYSGRTDTQYF. DNA of the CDR3: TGTGCCAGCAGTTCCTATAGCGGGAGGACAGATACGCAGTATTTT.

The rearrangement joins TRBV5-1 to TRBJ2-7; D ambiguous. V gave up 4 bases and J gave up 5 bases, with 10 bases separating them. CDR1 SGHRS and CDR2 YFSETQ come from the germline V gene. CDR3 size: 12 residues. CDR3 coding DNA: TGCGCCAGCAGCATGGACGGTCACGAGCAGTACTTC. Amino acids: CASSMDGHEQYF.

On this clonotype itself: A read error may be the cause here, since a much bigger clone is one base away. This chain links TRBV6-1 with TRBJ2-1; perhaps TRBD2 as D (6 bases). The CDR3 is made up of 16 amino acids. CDR1 and CDR2 (germline): MNHNS, SASEGT. Trimming shortened V by 9 bases and J by 4 bases, and 22 bases separated the two germline ends. The CDR3 coding sequence is TGTGCCAGGAGTAGCCTGGAGGCGGGACTTTACAATGAGCAGTTCTTC. This encodes CARSSLEAGLYNEQFF.

The sample holds many counts of this clonotype. The chain joins TRBV11-2 to TRBJ1-1; no firm D call. Germline V CDR1 and CDR2: SGHAT, FQNNGV. This CDR3 contains 14 residues. V was cut by 1 base and J by 1 base, with 7 bases left in between. The CDR3 region is CASSLGTENTEAFF. CDR3 DNA: TGTGCCAGCAGCTTAGGTACGGAGAACACTGAAGCTTTCTTT.

The chain links TRBV12-3 or TRBV12-4 to TRBJ2-1, with D possibly TRBD2 on 7 matching bases. CDR3 length: 14 residues. Trimming took 7 bases from V and 4 from J, leaving 14 bases between them. In DNA, the CDR3 is TGTGCCAGCACCATAGGGGGGGGTTACAATGAGCAGTTCTTC. It yields the protein CASTIGGGYNEQFF.

This clonotype occurred a few times. The rearrangement joins TRBV28 to TRBJ2-1; D remains ambiguous. V was cut by 5 bases and J by 10 bases, with 9 bases left in between. Germline V lookup: CDR1 MDHEN, CDR2 SYDVKM. CDR3 length: 11 amino acids. CDR3 coding DNA: TGTGCCAGCAGTGAGATCCAAGAGCAGTTCTTC. The encoded protein is CASSEIQEQFF.

The chain links TRBV29-1 to TRBJ2-5; D is ambiguous. Trimming shortened V by 2 bases and J by 2 bases, and 12 bases separated the two germline ends. Germline values: CDR1 SQVTM, CDR2 ANQGSEA. The CDR3 runs to 14 residues. The CDR3 is CSVESLVAQETQYF. The CDR3 DNA sequence: TGCAGCGTTGAATCTTTGGTGGCTCAAGAGACCCAGTACTTC.

A few counts support this clonotype. The chain uses TRBV28 and TRBJ2-7, with 12 positions matching TRBD2. J lost 5 bases, V lost 6 bases, and 14 bases had no gene match. Germline V gene data show CDR1 as MDHEN and CDR2 as SYDVKM. CDR3 size: 17 residues. In DNA form, the CDR3 reads TGTGCCAGCAGCCAAGGACTAGCGGGAACCCCCCCGCACGAGCAGTACTTC. Translating gives CASSQGLAGTPPHEQYF.

V and J are TRBV5-1 and TRBJ2-1, with TRBD1 matching 7 bases. Germline V gene sequence: CDR1 SGHRS, CDR2 YFSETQ. The ends lost 4 bases at V and 3 bases at J; junction bases unmatched: 7. This CDR3 contains 15 residues. The DNA for the CDR3 is TGCGCCAGCAGCCCCTTGGGACAGAACTACAATGAGCAGTTCTTC. Amino acid sequence: CASSPLGQNYNEQFF. Full variable domain (missing parts from reference TRBV5-1 and TRBJ2-1): KAGVTQTPRYLIKTRGQQVTLSCSPISGHRSVSWYQQTPGQGLQFLFEYFSETQRNKGNFPGRFSGRQFSNSRSEMNVSTLELGDSALYLCASSPLGQNYNEQFFGPGTRLTVL.